The 6 T cell receptor beta chains in this list originate from one sample, sequenced in a study of identifying expanded T cells in peripheral blood. The assay was immunoSEQ multiplex PCR, and TCRdb's table has in-frame clones only and misses some. The sample contains around 130,000 clones, 86% of which appear only once. Sequences were obtained from blood. These TCRs come from a person aged 18 to 70 in good health.

DNA for the CDR3: TGTGCCAGTAGTTTAGGTGGGACAGATACGCAGTATTTT. This sequence encodes CASSLGGTDTQYF. The J gene is TRBJ2-3, the V gene TRBV19; D unclear. The germline V gene has CDR1 LNHDA and CDR2 SQIVND (reference sequence). The CDR3 length is 13 residues. The V and J ends lost 5 bases and 3 bases respectively, with 9 bases between them. Together with reference TRBV19 and TRBJ2-3, the CDR3 gives the full variable domain: DGGITQSPKYLFRKEGQNVTLSCEQNLNHDAMYWYRQDPGQGLRLIYYSQIVNDFQKGDIAEGYSVSREKKESFPLTVTSAQKNPTAFYLCASSLGGTDTQYFGPGTRLTVL.

This rearrangement joins TRBV18 to TRBJ1-2; unclear D gene. Looked up from germline, CDR1 is KGHSH and CDR2 is LQKENI. The V end lost 3 bases, the J end lost 10 bases, and 15 bases lay between the germline ends. The CDR3 spans 13 residues. The CDR3 loop is CASSPSSDALYTF. In nucleotides, the CDR3 is TGTGCCAGCTCACCGTCGTCGGACGCCCTCTACACCTTC.

The V gene is TRBV19, the J gene TRBJ2-7, with D possibly matching TRBD1 (6 bases). CDR3 length: 14 amino acids. The V gene lost 6 bases and the J gene lost 3 bases, with 15 bases spanning the gap. Germline CDR1 and CDR2: LNHDA and SQIVND (reference sequence). CDR3 protein: CASRSRTENYEQYF. As DNA, the CDR3 is TGTGCCAGTAGATCACGGACAGAGAACTACGAGCAGTACTTC.

This chain uses TRBV19 with TRBJ1-2; 9 nucleotides line up with TRBD1. There are 17 residues in the CDR3. Germline V gene data show CDR1 as LNHDA and CDR2 as SQIVND (reference sequence). Germline trimming cut 3 bases from V and 0 bases from J; bases unmatched to any gene: 8. CDR3 protein: CASSIRTGDTANYGYTF. CDR3 nucleotide sequence: TGTGCCAGTAGTATCCGGACAGGGGATACGGCTAACTATGGCTACACCTTC.

CDR3 loop: CASSQDGGSSYNEQFF. As DNA, the CDR3 is TGCGCCAGCAGCCAAGACGGTGGCAGCTCCTACAATGAGCAGTTCTTC. J is TRBJ2-1 and V is TRBV4-3; no reliable D call. This CDR3 spans 16 amino acids. V shed 0 bases and J shed 0 bases, with 9 bases lying between them. Germline-derived CDR1 and CDR2 are LGHNA and YSLEER.

The chain links TRBV11-2 to TRBJ2-3, with 7 nucleotides matching TRBD2. The V gene's germline CDR1 is SGHAT and CDR2 FQNNGV. The CDR3 runs 17 residues. The V segment lost 0 bases and the J segment 6 bases; nucleotides outside the gene matches: 12. The CDR3 bases are TGTGCCAGCAGCTTAGAGGTGGGAGGGGAGGGCATCGATACGCAGTATTTT. This codes for CASSLEVGGEGIDTQYF. Filled out from reference TRBV11-2 and TRBJ2-3, the complete variable domain reads EAGVAQSPRYKIIEKRQSVAFWCNPISGHATLYWYQQILGQGPKLLIQFQNNGVVDDSQLPKDRFSAERLKGVDSTLKIQPAKLEDSAVYLCASSLEVGGEGIDTQYFGPGTRLTVL.